The rows below give T cell receptor beta chains drawn from one sample of a study of blood T cell repertoires in COVID-19. Clones were sequenced by immunoSEQ multiplex PCR, and TCRdb holds only the in-frame ones, with some missing. Of more than 250,000 clones detected, approximately 83% appear once; the ten largest clones hold approximately 2%. The sequenced sample was peripheral blood. Receptor source: a woman aged 25 to 39 who had recovered from COVID-19. The CDR3 runs from the conserved cysteine through the conserved F or W. A D gene is named only where the DNA matches it firmly. Clone size is stated in some rows and not others, as once, few, many or a class when expanded.

J	V	D	size	CDR3	DNA
TRBJ1-2	TRBV7-8	-	-	CASSPGVAGYTF	TGTGCCAGCAGTCCAGGGGTGGCAGGCTACACCTTC
TRBJ2-3	TRBV3-1/TRBV3-2	TRBD2	-	CASSRSGRGTDTQYF	TGTGCCAGCAGCCGGAGCGGGAGGGGCACAGATACGCAGTATTTT
TRBJ2-1	TRBV14	TRBD2	-	CASSQKAGGTFF	TGTGCCAGCAGCCAGAAAGCGGGGGGGACGTTCTTC
TRBJ2-3	TRBV10-3	TRBD2	-	CAISVRLAGGTDTQYF	TGTGCCATCAGTGTTCGACTAGCGGGGGGAACAGATACGCAGTATTTT
TRBJ2-7	TRBV21-1	-	-	CASSKGIGQGAYEQYF	TGTGCCAGCAGCAAAGGGATAGGACAGGGGGCCTACGAGCAGTACTTC
TRBJ1-3	TRBV19	-	once	CASSDGVFSGNTIYF	TGTGCCAGTAGTGACGGGGTTTTCTCTGGAAACACCATATATTTT
TRBJ1-1	TRBV19	-	-	CASLEGTTEAFF	TGTGCCAGTCTCGAGGGTACCACTGAAGCTTTCTTT
TRBJ1-1	TRBV18	-	-	CASSPPRVQTEAFF	TGTGCCAGCTCACCACCCAGGGTACAGACTGAAGCTTTCTTT
TRBJ1-5	TRBV6-6	-	-	CASTPENQPQHF	TGTGCCAGCACCCCGGAGAATCAGCCCCAGCATTTT
TRBJ2-2	TRBV5-1	-	-	CASSLAGDTGELFF	TGCGCCAGCAGCTTGGCAGGCGACACCGGGGAGCTGTTTTTT
TRBJ2-5	TRBV2	TRBD2	-	CASSGVRSVETQYF	TGTGCCAGTAGCGGGGTAAGGTCTGTCGAGACCCAGTACTTC
TRBJ2-1	TRBV27	TRBD2	-	CASSSGLEVNEQFF	TGTGCCAGCAGTTCGGGACTAGAAGTTAATGAGCAGTTCTTC
TRBJ2-7	TRBV27	-	-	CASQDTYSYEQYF	TGTGCCAGCCAAGACACGTACTCCTACGAGCAGTACTTC
TRBJ2-1	TRBV18	-	once	CASSPTDRLVNEQFF	TGTGCCAGCTCACCGACAGATCGTTTGGTCAATGAGCAGTTCTTC
TRBJ2-7	TRBV19	-	-	CASSQSAGYEQYF	TGTGCCAGTAGTCAGTCCGCAGGCTACGAGCAGTACTTC
TRBJ2-6	TRBV11-1	-	-	CASSPSASLNNVLTF	TGTGCCAGCAGCCCGAGCGCCTCCCTGAACAACGTCCTGACTTTC
TRBJ2-1	TRBV5-4	-	-	CASSLPGDYNEQFF	TGTGCCAGCAGCTTGCCCGGGGACTACAATGAGCAGTTCTTC
TRBJ1-1	TRBV7-9	TRBD1	-	CASSSPPRDRGSTEAFF	TGTGCCAGCAGTTCACCCCCCCGGGACAGGGGGAGCACTGAAGCTTTCTTT
TRBJ1-5	TRBV4-2	-	-	CASSQGDMRNQPQHF	TGTGCCAGCAGCCAAGGAGATATGCGCAATCAGCCCCAGCATTTT
TRBJ2-6	TRBV2	-	-	CASSDRSGANVLTF	TGTGCCAGCAGCGACAGGTCTGGGGCCAACGTCCTGACTTTC
TRBJ1-1	TRBV6-5	TRBD1	-	CASSYLPTGANTEAFF	TGTGCCAGCAGTTACCTACCGACAGGGGCTAACACTGAAGCTTTCTTT
TRBJ1-5	TRBV28	-	-	CASRAPGTRTPKPQHF	TGTGCCAGCAGGGCGCCCGGGACAAGGACGCCTAAGCCCCAGCATTTT
TRBJ2-1	TRBV2	-	few	CASSFGVNEQFF	TGTGCCAGCAGCTTCGGGGTAAATGAGCAGTTCTTC
TRBJ2-1	TRBV7-9	-	-	CASSFERNEQFF	TGTGCCAGCAGCTTCGAGCGCAATGAGCAGTTCTTC
TRBJ1-1	TRBV5-1	TRBD1	-	CASSLVGTGANTEAFF	TGCGCCAGCAGCTTGGTCGGGACAGGGGCCAACACTGAAGCTTTCTTT
TRBJ1-1	TRBV19	-	-	CASSILQAGNTEAFF	TGTGCCAGTAGTATATTGCAGGCAGGGAACACTGAAGCTTTCTTT
TRBJ2-7	TRBV7-2	TRBD2	-	CASSQGLAVSYEQYF	TGTGCCAGCAGCCAAGGACTAGCGGTCTCCTACGAGCAGTACTTC
TRBJ1-2	TRBV7-9	TRBD1	once	CASSEIQGARGYTF	TGTGCCAGCAGCGAAATCCAGGGGGCGCGTGGCTACACCTTC
TRBJ2-2	TRBV30	TRBD2	-	CAWSLKTSGTGELFF	TGTGCCTGGAGTCTAAAAACTAGCGGCACCGGGGAGCTGTTTTTT
TRBJ2-4	TRBV2	-	-	CASSEARGQNIQYF	TGTGCCAGCAGTGAAGCGCGGGGGCAAAACATTCAGTACTTC
TRBJ2-7	TRBV12-3/TRBV12-4	-	-	CASSFQGGYEQYF	TGTGCCAGCAGTTTCCAGGGGGGATACGAGCAGTACTTC
TRBJ2-3	TRBV6-5	-	-	CASRSPPRRTDTQYF	TGTGCCAGCAGGTCGCCCCCCCGGAGGACAGATACGCAGTATTTT
TRBJ1-1	TRBV10-2	-	-	CASSEGRGYTEAFF	TGCGCCAGCAGTGAAGGCAGGGGATACACTGAAGCTTTCTTT
TRBJ1-2	TRBV18	-	-	CASSLSESYGYTF	TGTGCCAGCTCACTGAGCGAGAGCTATGGCTACACCTTC
TRBJ1-1	TRBV28	-	-	CASSLSLWGGFTEAFF	TGTGCCAGCAGTCTGTCCCTTTGGGGGGGGTTCACTGAAGCTTTCTTT
TRBJ1-3	TRBV19	-	few	CASSIEARGSSGNTIYF	TGTGCCAGTAGTATTGAGGCCAGGGGCAGCTCTGGAAACACCATATATTTT
TRBJ2-6	TRBV6-2/TRBV6-3	TRBD2	-	CASSYFAGGSPGANVLTF	TGTGCCAGCAGTTACTTTGCGGGAGGGTCCCCTGGGGCCAACGTCCTGACTTTC
TRBJ2-7	TRBV6-1	TRBD1	-	CASSEGAGGSEYEQYF	TGTGCCAGCAGTGAAGGTGCAGGGGGCTCGGAATACGAGCAGTACTTC
TRBJ2-3	TRBV20-1	-	-	CSGSRDTQYF	TGCAGTGGGAGCCGAGATACGCAGTATTTT
TRBJ1-1	TRBV11-1	TRBD1	-	CASSPPGQGGIEAFF	TGTGCCAGCAGCCCTCCGGGACAGGGAGGCATTGAAGCTTTCTTT
TRBJ1-2	TRBV20-1	-	-	CSARGGYGYTF	TGCAGTGCTAGAGGAGGGTATGGCTACACCTTC
TRBJ1-1	TRBV6-5	-	-	CASSYAGMAFF	TGTGCCAGCAGTTACGCAGGTATGGCTTTCTTT
TRBJ2-7	TRBV2	TRBD2	-	CASRDGGTQAYEQYF	TGTGCCAGCAGGGACGGGGGGACTCAGGCCTACGAGCAGTACTTC
TRBJ2-7	TRBV7-9	-	-	CASSLIGDEQYF	TGTGCCAGCAGCTTGATCGGGGACGAGCAGTACTTC
TRBJ2-1	TRBV27	TRBD2	-	CASTPGTSIVRNEQFF	TGTGCCAGCACTCCCGGGACTAGCATAGTACGGAATGAGCAGTTCTTC
TRBJ2-2	TRBV4-3	TRBD2	-	CASSQSVAGTGELFF	TGCGCCAGCAGCCAATCGGTAGCGGGCACCGGGGAGCTGTTTTTT
TRBJ2-7	TRBV5-5	-	-	CASSRGQFYEQYF	TGTGCCAGCAGCCGCGGACAGTTCTACGAGCAGTACTTC
TRBJ1-2	TRBV7-6	-	-	CASSLGDGGIYGYTF	TGTGCCAGCAGCTTAGGTGACGGCGGAATCTATGGCTACACCTTC
TRBJ2-7	TRBV27	-	-	CASSLSGQGNEQYF	TGTGCCAGCAGTTTATCGGGCCAGGGTAACGAGCAGTACTTC
TRBJ2-7	TRBV5-1	TRBD2	-	CASRPNLAGYEQYF	TGCGCCAGCAGGCCGAATCTAGCGGGGTACGAGCAGTACTTC
TRBJ2-7	TRBV5-1	TRBD1	-	CASSEQGPYEQYF	TGCGCCAGCAGCGAACAGGGGCCCTACGAGCAGTACTTC
TRBJ2-7	TRBV6-6	-	-	CASSWTDYEQYF	TGTGCCAGCAGCTGGACAGATTACGAGCAGTACTTC
TRBJ2-7	TRBV25-1	-	-	CASSRISGAYEQYF	TGTGCCAGCAGCCGTATCTCAGGGGCCTACGAGCAGTACTTC
TRBJ2-5	TRBV7-9	TRBD1	-	CASSSGGVSETQYF	TGTGCCAGCAGCTCAGGGGGCGTCTCGGAGACCCAGTACTTC
TRBJ2-1	TRBV7-9	TRBD2	-	CASSLDIGGRAYNEQFF	TGTGCCAGCAGCTTAGATATAGGCGGGAGGGCCTACAATGAGCAGTTCTTC
TRBJ2-7	TRBV5-8	TRBD2	-	CASSLAGGTPYEQYF	TGTGCCAGCAGCTTGGCGGGGGGGACTCCCTACGAGCAGTACTTC
TRBJ2-5	TRBV7-2	TRBD2	-	CASSLGEGRTGETQYF	TGTGCCAGCAGCTTAGGGGAGGGACGGACGGGAGAGACCCAGTACTTC
TRBJ1-3	TRBV5-1	-	-	CASSWAGPTSGNTIYF	TGCGCCAGCAGCTGGGCAGGGCCTACCTCTGGAAACACCATATATTTT
TRBJ1-5	TRBV29-1	-	-	CSVVVRSNQPQHF	TGCAGCGTTGTGGTCAGAAGCAATCAGCCCCAGCATTTT